This T cell receptor beta chain was recorded in a study of immune heterogeneity within non-small cell lung tumors. Looking at the study overall: There were a few squamous cell carcinomas, approximately 9 non-squamous carcinomas and 1 tumor not otherwise specified.

Study-level results: Recurrence of the same dominant CDR3 beta clonotypes was seen across tumor sites within a patient, and site-unique high-frequency clones were present alongside them.

Multiplex PCR amplified TCR beta CDR3 with 32 V and 13 J primers. TCRdb re-called the multiplex PCR reads with MiXCR, one entry per CDR3 protein. The sample shows some 2,200 distinct CDR3 sequences, around 25% of them seen only once. For each sample, template was 600 ng of bulk tumor genomic DNA. Surgical sampling yielded several biopsies per primary tumor (spaced far apart). Patients with untreated, newly diagnosed non-small cell lung cancer underwent curative surgery. In regard to this clonotype: Its antigen is not known.

V was pared by 3 bases and J by 4 bases, with 2 bases of the junction left unmatched. Germline loops: CDR1 WNHNN, CDR2 SYGVQD (reference sequence). The CDR3 is made up of 15 amino acids. Material: lung tumor tissue. The V gene is TRBV10-1, the J gene TRBJ1-5; 11 nucleotides line up with TRBD1. The sequence was collected from a woman aged 55-70 years with non-small cell lung cancer. This chain's CDR3 is CASSERDRGNQPQHF. CDR3 sequence (DNA): TGCGCCAGCAGTGAACGGGACAGGGGGAATCAGCCCCAGCATTTT.